The clone carrying this T cell receptor beta chain occurred many times. These data belong to a study of T cell repertoires in cytomegalovirus infection. V lost 5 bases, J lost 3 bases, and 20 bases lay in between. The germline CDR1 and CDR2 sequences are SEHNR and FQNEAQ (reference sequence). The CDR3 runs to 17 residues. TCRdb re-called the reads through MiXCR, storing one row per CDR3 protein. This table holds 150,000 to 160,000 distinct CDR3 sequences, about 20% found once. The sequence came from a human donor in good health (CMV status not recorded). Some clones in this sample may be carry-over from other donors' samples. The chain combines TRBV7-9 with TRBJ2-1, with D possibly being TRBD1 (6 bases). The sequenced sample consisted of PBMCs. The CDR3, as DNA: TGTGCCAGCAGCCCCCGCCCTCAGGGGTCGGGCTACAATGAGCAGTTCTTC. Its translation: CASSPRPQGSGYNEQFF.